Each of the 32 T cell receptor beta chains below was sequenced from the same sample in a study of cytomegalovirus exposure and HLA in healthy donors. Vbeta (60) and Jbeta (13) primers were used in the PCR. Sequencing was performed with immunoSEQ multiplex PCR; in TCRdb, only in-frame clones are kept and a portion is missing. The sample includes over 85,000 clones, roughly 84% of them seen just once. The sample taken for sequencing was PBMCs. The receptor source for this set is a man aged 30-40 years in good health and CMV-seropositive.

The gene calls are TRBV2 and TRBJ1-2; D is perhaps TRBD1 (6 bases). With 5 bases removed from V and 4 bases from J, the gap between germline ends came to 8 bases. The CDR3 consists of 12 residues. CDR1 is SNHLY and CDR2 is FYNNEI in the germline V gene. CDR3 bases: TGTGCCAGCAGTCACAGGGCCTATGGCTACACCTTC. This gives the protein CASSHRAYGYTF.

V usage is TRBV19 and J usage is TRBJ2-7; the D gene is possibly TRBD2 (6 bases). Deletions cut 5 bases from V and 2 bases from J, with 10 bases between. Germline CDR1 reads LNHDA; CDR2 reads SQIVND (reference sequence). The CDR3 contains 13 residues. The DNA for the CDR3 is TGTGCCAGTAGTGCGGGGCTTACCTACGAGCAGTACTTC. Amino acid sequence: CASSAGLTYEQYF.

On this clone itself: The sample has other DNA sequences that encode this CDR3 too. This chain links TRBV4-1 with TRBJ2-3; a possible D gene is TRBD2 (6 bases). The CDR3 totals 15 residues. Looked up from germline, CDR1 is MGHRA and CDR2 is YSYEKL. The V and J ends lost 4 bases and 0 bases respectively, with 11 bases between them. The CDR3 DNA sequence: TGCGCCAGCAGCCCTTTGGCGGGGAGCACAGATACGCAGTATTTT. It encodes CASSPLAGSTDTQYF.

This chain uses TRBV29-1 with TRBJ2-5, with D perhaps matching TRBD1 (6 bases). Germline values: CDR1 SQVTM, CDR2 ANQGSEA. The length of the CDR3 is 12 residues. Trimming pared 3 bases from V and 4 bases from J, leaving 9 bases between. CDR3 amino acids: CSVDSRGETQYF. The CDR3 region has the DNA TGCAGCGTTGATAGCAGGGGAGAGACCCAGTACTTC.

The chain has TRBV5-4 and TRBJ1-5, with D possibly being TRBD1 (5 bases). Germline CDR1 SGHNT, CDR2 YYREEE (reference sequence). V was shortened by 0 bases and J by 2 bases, with 12 bases between the two germline ends. There are 16 residues in the CDR3. The chain's CDR3 is CASSLEAGPGNQPQHF. The CDR3 DNA follows: TGTGCCAGCAGCTTGGAGGCGGGGCCGGGCAATCAGCCCCAGCATTTT. Variable domain in full (rest from reference TRBV5-4 and TRBJ1-5): ETGVTQSPTHLIKTRGQQVTLRCSSQSGHNTVSWYQQALGQGPQFIFQYYREEENGRGNFPPRFSGLQFPNYSSELNVNALELDDSALYLCASSLEAGPGNQPQHFGDGTRLSIL.

The V call is TRBV18, the J call TRBJ2-3, with TRBD1 matching over 11 bases. Germline CDR1 KGHSH, CDR2 LQKENI. The CDR3 runs 15 residues. Trimming removed 1 base from V and 6 bases from J; junction bases left unmatched: 3. CDR3 bases: TGTGCCAGCTCACCACGGGACAGGGGGTTTGATACGCAGTATTTT. Its translation: CASSPRDRGFDTQYF.

V is TRBV5-1 and J is TRBJ2-1; TRBD1 agrees at 8 bases. Germline V gives CDR1 SGHRS, CDR2 YFSETQ. This CDR3 region has 13 residues. V lost 5 bases, J lost 7 bases, and 5 bases stayed unmatched. DNA of the CDR3: TGCGCCAGCAGTTTCACAGGGGGGAATGAGCAGTTCTTC. Protein sequence: CASSFTGGNEQFF.

This chain uses TRBV10-1 with TRBJ1-1; maybe TRBD1 (6 bases). CDR1 and CDR2 from the germline V gene are WNHNN and SYGVQD (reference sequence). The CDR3 runs to 13 residues. Trimming took off 3 bases at V and 7 bases at J, with 12 bases between the two ends. The CDR3 nucleotides read TGCGCCAGCAGTGACAGGGGCCGCAATGAAGCTTTCTTT. Translation gives CASSDRGRNEAFF.

The chain links TRBV19 to TRBJ2-1, with TRBD2 as a possible D gene (6 bases). Germline V lookup: CDR1 LNHDA, CDR2 SQIVND (reference sequence). V lost 5 bases and J 0 bases, leaving 8 bases between the germline ends. This CDR3 spans 14 amino acids. CDR3: CASSEGGSYNEQFF. The CDR3 DNA follows: TGTGCCAGTAGTGAGGGAGGCTCCTACAATGAGCAGTTCTTC.

The genes are TRBV18 and TRBJ2-7; TRBD2 matches at 7 bases. The CDR3 is made up of 15 amino acids. V dropped 2 bases and J dropped 6; count of bases not matched to a gene: 10. Germline assignment: CDR1 KGHSH and CDR2 LQKENI. CDR3: CASSPGEGRAGEQYF. The DNA for the CDR3 is TGTGCCAGCTCACCAGGGGAGGGTCGGGCTGGCGAGCAGTACTTC.

Details on this clone: The junction departs from the called germline gene at one end, perhaps through a read error. The V gene is TRBV7-9, the J gene TRBJ1-1; D is perhaps TRBD1 (6 bases). Germline CDR1 is SEHNR and CDR2 is FQNEAQ (reference sequence). The CDR3 is 14 amino acids. The CDR3: CSSSLPDRNTEAFF. The CDR3 region has the DNA TGTTCCAGCAGCCTACCGGACAGGAACACTGAAGCTTTCTTT.

This chain links TRBV7-3 with TRBJ2-3; TRBD2 aligns across 13 bases. Germline values: CDR1 SGHTA, CDR2 FQGTGA. This CDR3 spans 15 amino acids. V lost 5 bases, J lost 3 bases, and 2 bases stayed unmatched. The CDR3 DNA sequence: TGTGCCAGCAGCGTGGGACTAGCGGGGACAGATACGCAGTATTTT. Translated: CASSVGLAGTDTQYF.

The chain joins TRBV5-8 to TRBJ1-1; the match to TRBD1 covers 7 bases. CDR3 size: 15 residues. Germline V CDR1 and CDR2: SGHTS, YDEGEE. The trim removed 3 bases at V and 3 bases at J, leaving 8 bases unmatched. CDR3 in amino acids: CASSSTGTDYTEAFF. The CDR3 DNA reads TGTGCCAGCAGCTCAACCGGGACAGATTACACTGAAGCTTTCTTT.

V is TRBV30 and J is TRBJ1-1; 7 bases line up with TRBD1. The germline gives CDR1 GTSNPN, CDR2 SVGIG (reference sequence). The CDR3 is 15 residues long. Losses at the gene ends were 5 bases for V and 5 bases for J; bases not matched to a gene: 14. The CDR3 nucleotides read TGTGCCTGGGGAGCCTTCGGGGCAGGGGGAACTGAAGCTTTCTTT. Amino acids: CAWGAFGAGGTEAFF.

The genes are TRBV6-1 and TRBJ2-7, with D unresolved. Deletions cut 10 bases from V and 4 bases from J, with 11 bases between. CDR1 is MNHNS, CDR2 SASEGT, per germline. CDR3 length equals 11 residues. The CDR3 DNA sequence: TGTGCCAACACTATTGGTTACGAGCAGTACTTC. It is translated as CANTIGYEQYF.

V usage is TRBV7-3 and J usage is TRBJ1-1; the match to TRBD1 covers 10 bases. The V gene end was trimmed by 3 bases and the J gene end by 3 bases; junction bases not matched to a gene: 1. Germline V gene lookup returns CDR1 SGHTA and CDR2 FQGTGA. The CDR3 length is 14 residues. CDR3 DNA sequence: TGTGCCAGCAGCTTCGGGACAGGGGACACTGAAGCTTTCTTT. Translating it yields CASSFGTGDTEAFF.

The rearrangement uses TRBV28 and TRBJ2-7; 8 bases match TRBD2. This CDR3 is built from 16 residues. The V gene's germline CDR1 is MDHEN and CDR2 SYDVKM. Unmatched junction bases numbered 15, after V lost 6 bases and J lost 5 bases. CDR3 sequence: CASSPAGRGARDEQYF. The CDR3, as DNA: TGTGCCAGCAGCCCGGCGGGGCGGGGGGCTCGGGACGAGCAGTACTTC.

This rearrangement joins TRBV6-1 to TRBJ2-2, with TRBD2 identical over 14 bases. Looked up from germline, CDR1 is MNHNS and CDR2 is SASEGT. CDR3 length: 16 amino acids. The J segment lost 7 bases and the V segment lost 4 bases, leaving 5 bases of the junction unmatched. CDR3 sequence reads: CASSVTSGGAHGELFF. The CDR3 DNA follows: TGTGCCAGCAGTGTGACTAGCGGGGGGGCTCACGGGGAGCTGTTTTTT.

The chain has TRBV30 and TRBJ1-2; 11 bases are shared with TRBD1. The CDR3 has 15 amino acids. CDR1 GTSNPN and CDR2 SVGIG come from the germline V gene (reference sequence). With V trimmed by 5 bases and J by 6 bases, 11 bases remained unmatched. The CDR3 protein is CAWEAHGTGGNGYTF. CDR3 sequence (DNA): TGTGCCTGGGAGGCCCATGGGACAGGGGGGAATGGCTACACCTTC.

This clone appeared a single time. As DNA, the CDR3 is TGTGCCAGCAGCCTCCAGACAGGGGAAGTCGGCTACACCTTC. Encoded protein: CASSLQTGEVGYTF. The chain has TRBV5-4 and TRBJ1-2; the match to TRBD1 covers 8 bases. This CDR3 region has 14 residues. The germline gives CDR1 SGHNT, CDR2 YYREEE (reference sequence). The trim removed 4 bases at V and 8 bases at J, leaving 10 bases unmatched. Complete variable domain (other parts from reference TRBV5-4 and TRBJ1-2): ETGVTQSPTHLIKTRGQQVTLRCSSQSGHNTVSWYQQALGQGPQFIFQYYREEENGRGNFPPRFSGLQFPNYSSELNVNALELDDSALYLCASSLQTGEVGYTFGSGTRLTVV.

The genes are TRBV7-2 and TRBJ2-3, with D uncertain. The CDR3 loop spans 19 amino acids. Trimming stripped 3 bases from V and 3 bases from J, with 25 bases between. Germline CDR1 is SGHTA and CDR2 is FQGNSA. The chain's CDR3 is CASSFRGVALGSATDTQYF. The CDR3 DNA reads as TGTGCCAGCAGCTTCCGTGGTGTGGCGTTGGGCTCGGCGACAGATACGCAGTATTTT.

This chain's CDR3 is CASRAGQGTDGYTF. The DNA of the CDR3 is TGTGCCAGCAGGGCTGGACAGGGAACGGATGGCTACACCTTC. The rearrangement links TRBV6-5 to TRBJ1-2; 8 nucleotides line up with TRBD1. The J segment lost 6 bases and the V segment lost 6 bases, leaving 9 bases of the junction unmatched. The germline CDR1 and CDR2 sequences are MNHEY and SVGAGI. This CDR3 spans 14 amino acids.

The chain carries TRBV19 and TRBJ2-2, with 9 bases that match TRBD1. Germline V gene lookup returns CDR1 LNHDA and CDR2 SQIVND (reference sequence). With 3 bases clipped from V and 4 bases from J, the junction kept 6 bases outside the gene matches. This CDR3 is built from 16 residues. CDR3 DNA: TGTGCCAGTAGTATGGTTGACAGGGGGGGCACCGGGGAGCTGTTTTTT. Its protein is CASSMVDRGGTGELFF.

V and J are TRBV9 and TRBJ2-3; 15 positions match TRBD2. Unmatched junction bases numbered 20, after V lost 4 bases and J lost 2 bases. This CDR3 region has 22 residues. CDR1 and CDR2 (germline): SGDLS, YYNGEE. CDR3 amino acids: CASSSTPGRTSGGVIATDTQYF. The CDR3, as DNA: TGTGCCAGCAGCTCCACCCCCGGAAGGACTAGCGGGGGGGTGATTGCCACAGATACGCAGTATTTT.

The CDR3 DNA is TGTGCCAGCTCACCGACAGGATTTGATGAAGCTTTCTTT. Its translation: CASSPTGFDEAFF. This chain uses TRBV18 with TRBJ1-1; TRBD1 might be the D (6 bases). CDR3 length equals 13 residues. V lost 3 bases, J lost 7 bases, and 12 bases lay in between. Germline V gene data show CDR1 as KGHSH and CDR2 as LQKENI.

The rearrangement uses TRBV9 and TRBJ1-2; D ambiguous. Trimming took 5 bases from V and 7 from J, leaving 15 bases between them. Germline loops: CDR1 SGDLS, CDR2 YYNGEE. CDR3 length equals 13 residues. CDR3 loop: CASRLPGVGGYTF. Written as DNA, the CDR3 is TGTGCCAGCAGACTTCCCGGGGTGGGTGGCTACACCTTC.

This rearrangement joins TRBV14 to TRBJ2-7; 7 bases are a match to TRBD1. The CDR3 runs to 12 residues. Germline assignment: CDR1 SGHDN and CDR2 FVKESK. With 4 bases clipped from V and 7 bases from J, the junction kept 4 bases outside the gene matches. The CDR3 region is CASSPTGVEQYF. The CDR3 DNA is TGTGCCAGCAGCCCAACAGGGGTTGAGCAGTACTTC.

As regards this clone: Relative to the germline gene, one junction end is altered; a read error may explain this. Other DNA sequences in the sample encode the same CDR3. The V call is TRBV23-1, the J call TRBJ1-6; D is perhaps TRBD1 (5 bases). TRBV23-1 is marked as an open reading frame, function uncertain. The CDR3 is 17 residues long. The DNA of the CDR3 is TGCGCCAGCAGTCAAACCGTGGCGGGGGAGTATAACTCACCCCTCCACTTT. This sequence encodes CASSQTVAGEYNSPLHF.

The J gene is TRBJ2-1, the V gene TRBV5-1; a possible D gene is TRBD2 (7 bases). CDR1 SGHRS and CDR2 YFSETQ come from the germline V gene. The CDR3 length is 15 residues. Between the trimmed V and J ends, which lost 7 bases and 5 bases, there was a span of 19 bases. CDR3 sequence: CASHPGGPSHNEQFF. CDR3 nucleotides: TGCGCCAGCCATCCGGGGGGCCCATCCCACAATGAGCAGTTCTTC.

V usage is TRBV5-1 and J usage is TRBJ2-7; 9 bases line up with TRBD1. CDR3 length equals 17 residues. The V and J ends lost 0 bases and 6 bases, in that order; junction bases with no gene match: 13. Germline CDR1 and CDR2: SGHRS and YFSETQ. Here the CDR3 reads CASSLANERRDRVEQYF. The CDR3 nucleotides read TGCGCCAGCAGCTTGGCAAATGAACGCCGGGACAGGGTCGAGCAGTACTTC.

The rearrangement links TRBV10-3 to TRBJ2-2; 7 nucleotides match TRBD1. The CDR3 length is 15 residues. The V gene end was trimmed by 4 bases and the J gene end by 5 bases; junction bases not matched to a gene: 7. CDR1 ENHRY and CDR2 SYGVKD come from the germline V gene. This CDR3 reads CAISVSGTATGELFF. The CDR3, as DNA: TGTGCCATCAGTGTTTCCGGGACAGCTACCGGGGAGCTGTTTTTT.

Regarding this clone: An end of the junction differs from the germline gene, which may be a read error. At the DNA level, this CDR3 is encoded by other sequences in the same sample as well. V gene TRBV27 combines with J gene TRBJ2-1, with a tentative D call TRBD1 (5 bases). CDR3 length: 14 residues. The germline CDR1 and CDR2 sequences are MNHEY and SMNVEV (reference sequence). The CDR3 coding sequence is TGTGCCAGCAGCTTATCGACAGCGTACAATGAGCAGTTCTTC. Translating gives CASSLSTAYNEQFF.